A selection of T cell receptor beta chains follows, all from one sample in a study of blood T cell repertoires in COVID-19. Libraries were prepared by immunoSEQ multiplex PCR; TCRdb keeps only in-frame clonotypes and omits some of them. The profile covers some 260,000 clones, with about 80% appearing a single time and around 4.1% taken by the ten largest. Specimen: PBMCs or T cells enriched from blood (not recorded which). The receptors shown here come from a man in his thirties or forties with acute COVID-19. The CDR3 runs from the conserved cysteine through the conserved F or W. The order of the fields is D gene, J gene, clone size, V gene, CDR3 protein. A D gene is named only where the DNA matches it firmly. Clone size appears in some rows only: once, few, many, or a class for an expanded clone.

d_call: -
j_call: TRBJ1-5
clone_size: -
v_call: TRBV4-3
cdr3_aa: CASSQDVGRDQPQHF

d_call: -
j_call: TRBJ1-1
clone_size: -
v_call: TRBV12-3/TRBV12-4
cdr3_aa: CASSLGENTEAFF

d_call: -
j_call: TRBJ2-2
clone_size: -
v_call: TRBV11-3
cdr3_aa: CASSSGTGNTGELFF

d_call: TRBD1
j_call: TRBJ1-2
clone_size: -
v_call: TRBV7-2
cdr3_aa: CASSLYSGQGGYGYTF

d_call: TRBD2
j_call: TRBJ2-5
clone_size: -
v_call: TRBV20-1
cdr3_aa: CSASGLAGGGGGIQYF

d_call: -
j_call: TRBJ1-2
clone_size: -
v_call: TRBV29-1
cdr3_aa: CSVVEGIYGYTF

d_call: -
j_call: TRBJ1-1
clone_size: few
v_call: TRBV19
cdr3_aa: CASTQRGTGQNRVEAFF

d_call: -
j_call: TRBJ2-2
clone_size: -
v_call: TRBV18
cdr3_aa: CASSLYSNTGELFF

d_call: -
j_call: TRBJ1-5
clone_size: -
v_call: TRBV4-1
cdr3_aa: CASSPLGANQPQHF

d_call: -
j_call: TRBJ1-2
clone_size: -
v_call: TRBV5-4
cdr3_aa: CASSLWPDGTANYGYTF

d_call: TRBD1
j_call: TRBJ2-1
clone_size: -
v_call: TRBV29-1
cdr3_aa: CSAWDSGLNEQFF

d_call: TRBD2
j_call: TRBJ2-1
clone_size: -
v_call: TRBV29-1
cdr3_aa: CSASGYNEQFF

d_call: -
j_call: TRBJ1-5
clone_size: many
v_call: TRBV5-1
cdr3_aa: CASSPGGTGNQPQHF

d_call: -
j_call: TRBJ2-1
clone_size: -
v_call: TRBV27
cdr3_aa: CASNLSGQPYNEQFF

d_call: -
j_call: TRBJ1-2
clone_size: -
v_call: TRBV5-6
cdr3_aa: CASTFGGRDYTF

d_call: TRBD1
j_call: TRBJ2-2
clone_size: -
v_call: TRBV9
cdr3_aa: CASRRQGANTGELFF

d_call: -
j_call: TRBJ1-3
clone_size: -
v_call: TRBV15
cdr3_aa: CATSRVTGFSGNTIYF

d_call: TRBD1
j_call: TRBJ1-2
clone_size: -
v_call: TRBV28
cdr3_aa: CASSMTGDYGYTF

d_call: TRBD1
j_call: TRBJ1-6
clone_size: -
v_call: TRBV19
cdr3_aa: CASSGDRGNSPLHF

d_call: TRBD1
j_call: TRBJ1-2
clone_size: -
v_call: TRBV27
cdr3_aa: CASRPTGASGYTF

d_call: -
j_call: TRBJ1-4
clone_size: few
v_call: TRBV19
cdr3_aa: CASSIREKLFF

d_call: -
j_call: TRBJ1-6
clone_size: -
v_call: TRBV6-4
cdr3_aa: CASSDSGGSPLHF

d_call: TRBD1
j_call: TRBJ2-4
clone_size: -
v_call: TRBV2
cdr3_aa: CASRTGTGSDGYIQYF

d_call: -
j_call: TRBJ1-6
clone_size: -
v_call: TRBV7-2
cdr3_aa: CASSLAGRRAGLNNSPLHF

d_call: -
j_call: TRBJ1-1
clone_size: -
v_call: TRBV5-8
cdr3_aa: CASAGGFSRNTEAFF

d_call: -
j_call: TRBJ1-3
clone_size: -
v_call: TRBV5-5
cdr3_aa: CASSLRESHSGNTIYF

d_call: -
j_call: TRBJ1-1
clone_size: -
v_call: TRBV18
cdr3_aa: CASSPIVEGGEAFF

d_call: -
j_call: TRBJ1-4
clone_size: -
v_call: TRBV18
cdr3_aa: CASSLQGTTTNEKLFF

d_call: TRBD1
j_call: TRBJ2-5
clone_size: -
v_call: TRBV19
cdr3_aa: CASSIVGQGAGQETQYF

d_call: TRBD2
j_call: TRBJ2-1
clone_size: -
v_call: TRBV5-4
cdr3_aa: CASSSGTSGRGNEQFF

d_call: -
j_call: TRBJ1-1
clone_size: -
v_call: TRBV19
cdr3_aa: CASRLASRGTEAFF

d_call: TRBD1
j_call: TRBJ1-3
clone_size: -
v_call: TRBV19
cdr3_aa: CASSLLGQGGSSGNTIYF

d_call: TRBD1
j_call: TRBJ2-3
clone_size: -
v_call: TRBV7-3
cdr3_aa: CASSMDRGDTQYF

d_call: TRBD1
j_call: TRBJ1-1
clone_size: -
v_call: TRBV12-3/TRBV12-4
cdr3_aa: CASSSGQGLRAFF

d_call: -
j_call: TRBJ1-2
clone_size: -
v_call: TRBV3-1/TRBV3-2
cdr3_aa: CASSQDRGLGYGYTF

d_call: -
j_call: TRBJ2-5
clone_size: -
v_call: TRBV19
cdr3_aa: CASSIGPAPQETQYF

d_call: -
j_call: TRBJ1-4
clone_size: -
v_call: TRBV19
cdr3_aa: CATSRGKPEKLFF

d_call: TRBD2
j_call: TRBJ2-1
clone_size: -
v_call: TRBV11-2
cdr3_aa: CASREAGGHNEQFF

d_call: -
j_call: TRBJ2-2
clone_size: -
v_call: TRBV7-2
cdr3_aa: CASSFSGSRNTGELFF

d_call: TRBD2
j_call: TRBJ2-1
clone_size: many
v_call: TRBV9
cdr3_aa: CASSALTSGDYNEQFF

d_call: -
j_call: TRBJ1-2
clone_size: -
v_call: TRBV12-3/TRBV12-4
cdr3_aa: CASSLETGYGYTF

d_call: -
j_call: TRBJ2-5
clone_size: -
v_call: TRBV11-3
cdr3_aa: CASSLWFAEGVAQETQYF

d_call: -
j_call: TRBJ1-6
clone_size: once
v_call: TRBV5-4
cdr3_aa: CASSSGLDQGSPLHF

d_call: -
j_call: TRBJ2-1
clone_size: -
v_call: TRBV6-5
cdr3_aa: CASTMDKTYNEQFF

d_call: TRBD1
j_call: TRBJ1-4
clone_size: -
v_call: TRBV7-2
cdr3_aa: CASSFRRDSREKLFF

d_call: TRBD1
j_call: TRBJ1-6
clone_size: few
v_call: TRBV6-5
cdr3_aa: CASRDTGDNSPLHF

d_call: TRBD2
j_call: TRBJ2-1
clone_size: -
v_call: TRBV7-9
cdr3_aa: CASSVSGLYNEQFF

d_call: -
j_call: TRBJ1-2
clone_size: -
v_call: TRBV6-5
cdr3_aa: CASSTHRVGYTF

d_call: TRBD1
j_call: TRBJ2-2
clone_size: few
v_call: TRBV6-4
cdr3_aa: CASKGQGESNTGELFF

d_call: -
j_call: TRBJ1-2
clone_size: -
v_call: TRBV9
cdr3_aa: CASSVGRQLYGYTF

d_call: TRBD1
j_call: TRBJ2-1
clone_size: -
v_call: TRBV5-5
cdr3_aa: CASVTGTASNNEQFF

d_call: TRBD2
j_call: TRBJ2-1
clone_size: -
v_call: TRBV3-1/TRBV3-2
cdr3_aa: CASSQGSAGGPYNEQFF

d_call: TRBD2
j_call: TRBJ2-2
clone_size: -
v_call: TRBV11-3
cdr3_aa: CASSILAANTGELFF